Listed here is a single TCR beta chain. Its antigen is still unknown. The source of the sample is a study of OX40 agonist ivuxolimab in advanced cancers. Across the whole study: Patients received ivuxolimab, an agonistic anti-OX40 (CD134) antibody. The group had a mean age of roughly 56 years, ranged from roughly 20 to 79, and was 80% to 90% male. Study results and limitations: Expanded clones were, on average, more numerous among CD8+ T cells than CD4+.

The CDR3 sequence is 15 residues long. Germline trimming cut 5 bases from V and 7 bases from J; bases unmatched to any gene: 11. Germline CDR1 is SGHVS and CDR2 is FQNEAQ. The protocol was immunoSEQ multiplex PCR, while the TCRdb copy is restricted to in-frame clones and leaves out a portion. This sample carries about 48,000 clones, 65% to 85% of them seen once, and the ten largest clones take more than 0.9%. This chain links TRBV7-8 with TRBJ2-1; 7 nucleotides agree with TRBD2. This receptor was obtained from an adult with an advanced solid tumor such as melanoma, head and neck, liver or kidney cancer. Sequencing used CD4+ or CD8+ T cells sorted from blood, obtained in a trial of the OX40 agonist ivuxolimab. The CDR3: CASSPSGWGGNEQFF. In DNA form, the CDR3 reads TGTGCCAGCAGCCCCAGCGGGTGGGGGGGGAATGAGCAGTTCTTC.